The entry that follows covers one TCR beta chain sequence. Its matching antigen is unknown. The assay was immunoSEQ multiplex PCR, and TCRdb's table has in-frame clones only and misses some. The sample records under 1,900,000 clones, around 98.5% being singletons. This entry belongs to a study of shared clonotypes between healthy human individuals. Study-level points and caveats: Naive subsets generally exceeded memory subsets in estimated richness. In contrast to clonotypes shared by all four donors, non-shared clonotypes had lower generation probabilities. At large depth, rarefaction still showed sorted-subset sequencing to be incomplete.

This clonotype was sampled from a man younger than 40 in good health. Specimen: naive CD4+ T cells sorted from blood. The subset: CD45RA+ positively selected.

CDR3 residues: CASSPPVWEGHNTQYF. CDR3 DNA sequence: TGTGCCAGCAGCCCGCCCGTGTGGGAGGGCCACAATACGCAGTATTTT. V gene TRBV13 combines with J gene TRBJ2-3; 7 bases are shared with TRBD2. This CDR3 is 16 amino acids long. Germline V gene sequence: CDR1 PRHDT, CDR2 FYEKMQ (reference sequence). Unmatched junction bases numbered 15, after V lost 5 bases and J lost 7 bases.